The rows below give T cell receptor beta chains drawn from one sample of a study of blood T cell repertoires in COVID-19. Data came from immunoSEQ multiplex PCR; TCRdb stores just in-frame clones and leaves some out. The table includes more than 85,000 clones, 82% detected once. Sequencing used peripheral blood. Receptor source: a man older than 75 with acute or convalescent COVID-19. Both conserved end residues are part of each CDR3. The D gene is left open where the match is weak. Expanded clones get a size class; other rows say once, few or many, or leave the size out.

size: NA
J: TRBJ1-4
length: 16
D: NA
V: TRBV5-1
DNA: TGCGCCAGCAGCCCCGGTAGCGGGTCGGCTATTGAAAAACTGTTTTTT
CDR3: CASSPGSGSAIEKLFF

size: NA
J: TRBJ1-5
length: 19
D: NA
V: TRBV6-6
DNA: TGTGCCAGCAGTCCCCTGAGGCCGAGTAGGAGAAATAGCAATCAGCCCCAGCATTTT
CDR3: CASSPLRPSRRNSNQPQHF

size: NA
J: TRBJ2-3
length: 15
D: NA
V: TRBV19
DNA: TGTGCCAGTACCCAATGGGGGCAGGGACGGGATACGCAGTATTTT
CDR3: CASTQWGQGRDTQYF

size: NA
J: TRBJ1-1
length: 13
D: NA
V: TRBV19
DNA: TGTGCCAGTAAAGTGACAGCGATCACTGAAGCTTTCTTT
CDR3: CASKVTAITEAFF

size: NA
J: TRBJ2-7
length: 12
D: NA
V: TRBV28
DNA: TGTGCCAGCAGCTCGCGTCCCTACGAGCAGTACTTC
CDR3: CASSSRPYEQYF

size: NA
J: TRBJ1-2
length: 13
D: NA
V: TRBV28
DNA: TGTGCCAGCAGTTTGGGCATCGCTTCGGGCTACACCTTC
CDR3: CASSLGIASGYTF

size: NA
J: TRBJ1-5
length: 19
D: TRBD1
V: TRBV28
DNA: TGTGCCAGCAGCTACTTTGGACAGGGGAGACGAAGTAGCAATCAGCCCCAGCATTTT
CDR3: CASSYFGQGRRSSNQPQHF

size: once
J: TRBJ2-5
length: 13
D: TRBD1
V: TRBV18
DNA: TGTGCCAGCTCAGGGACAGCCGAAGAGACCCAGTACTTC
CDR3: CASSGTAEETQYF

size: NA
J: TRBJ1-2
length: 14
D: TRBD1
V: TRBV5-1
DNA: TGCGCCAGCAGCCCCCGGGACAGCAACTATGGCTACACCTTC
CDR3: CASSPRDSNYGYTF

size: NA
J: TRBJ1-6
length: 16
D: NA
V: TRBV6-5
DNA: TGTGCCAGCAGTTACTCGGCCGGGGGAAAGGGTTCACCCCTCCACTTT
CDR3: CASSYSAGGKGSPLHF

size: NA
J: TRBJ1-1
length: 13
D: TRBD1
V: TRBV30
DNA: TGTGCCTGGAGTGTTGCAGGGGGCACTGAAGCTTTCTTT
CDR3: CAWSVAGGTEAFF

size: NA
J: TRBJ2-7
length: 14
D: TRBD2
V: TRBV11-3
DNA: TGTGCCAGCAGCTTGCCTAGCGGGAGGAGCGAGCAGTACTTC
CDR3: CASSLPSGRSEQYF

size: NA
J: TRBJ1-1
length: 14
D: NA
V: TRBV5-1
DNA: TGCGCCAGCAGCTTGAATCAGGGGAACACTGAAGCTTTCTTT
CDR3: CASSLNQGNTEAFF

size: NA
J: TRBJ2-6
length: 16
D: NA
V: TRBV4-3
DNA: TGCGCCAGCAGCCAAGAGGTGACAGCTGGGGCCAACGTCCTGACTTTC
CDR3: CASSQEVTAGANVLTF

size: NA
J: TRBJ1-2
length: 13
D: NA
V: TRBV6-5
DNA: TGTGCCAGCAGCCAGGGGACCCTCTATGGCTACACCTTC
CDR3: CASSQGTLYGYTF

size: NA
J: TRBJ2-7
length: 14
D: TRBD2
V: TRBV28
DNA: TGTGCCAGCAGTTACGGCGGGAGCTCCTACGAGCAGTACTTC
CDR3: CASSYGGSSYEQYF

size: few
J: TRBJ1-1
length: 11
D: NA
V: TRBV28
DNA: TGTGCCAGCACAGGAAACACTGAAGCTTTCTTT
CDR3: CASTGNTEAFF

size: NA
J: TRBJ1-2
length: 13
D: NA
V: TRBV19
DNA: TGTGCCAGTAGTATCACACAGGGTGATGGCTACACCTTC
CDR3: CASSITQGDGYTF

size: few
J: TRBJ2-2
length: 15
D: NA
V: TRBV4-1
DNA: TGCGCCAGCAGCTGGGACTGGGGAAGGGTCGGGGAGCTGTTTTTT
CDR3: CASSWDWGRVGELFF

size: NA
J: TRBJ1-4
length: 15
D: TRBD1
V: TRBV6-2/TRBV6-3
DNA: TGTGCCAGCAGCACGATCGACAGGGGAAACGAAAAACTGTTTTTT
CDR3: CASSTIDRGNEKLFF

size: NA
J: TRBJ2-7
length: 14
D: TRBD1
V: TRBV9
DNA: TGTGCCAGCAGCGTGGGGACAGGGGAGTACGAGCAGTACTTC
CDR3: CASSVGTGEYEQYF

size: NA
J: TRBJ2-3
length: 15
D: TRBD2
V: TRBV5-4
DNA: TGTGCCAGCAGCTTAACTAGCGGGGAGATATCGGCGCAGTATTTT
CDR3: CASSLTSGEISAQYF

size: NA
J: TRBJ2-3
length: 14
D: TRBD2
V: TRBV27
DNA: TGTGCCAGCAGGTTAGCGGGGGGCACAGATACGCAGTATTTT
CDR3: CASRLAGGTDTQYF

size: NA
J: TRBJ2-2
length: 16
D: NA
V: TRBV19
DNA: TGTGCCAGTAGTGGAAAGAGAGGGCTGACCACCGGGGAGCTGTTTTTT
CDR3: CASSGKRGLTTGELFF

size: NA
J: TRBJ2-5
length: 15
D: TRBD2
V: TRBV25-1
DNA: TGTGCCAGCGCGATAGGAGGCGGGGGGCGAGAGACCCAGTACTTC
CDR3: CASAIGGGGRETQYF

size: few
J: TRBJ2-1
length: 16
D: TRBD2
V: TRBV7-2
DNA: TGTGCCAGCAGCTTAGTGGCTGGCGGGGGATACAATGAGCAGTTCTTC
CDR3: CASSLVAGGGYNEQFF

size: NA
J: TRBJ2-2
length: 14
D: NA
V: TRBV27
DNA: TGTGCCAGCAGTTCGTCTTGGGGGGCCGGGGAGCTGTTTTTT
CDR3: CASSSSWGAGELFF

size: NA
J: TRBJ1-2
length: 14
D: TRBD1
V: TRBV27
DNA: TGTGCCAGCACCACGACAGGGAAGGGCTATGGCTACACCTTC
CDR3: CASTTTGKGYGYTF

size: few
J: TRBJ2-1
length: 15
D: TRBD1
V: TRBV27
DNA: TGTGCCAGCAGTTTATCGGGCAGGGGGAAAAATGAGCAGTTCTTC
CDR3: CASSLSGRGKNEQFF

size: NA
J: TRBJ1-5
length: 13
D: NA
V: TRBV6-2/TRBV6-3
DNA: TGTGCCAGCAGTCCACAGACACTTCAGCCCCAGCATTTT
CDR3: CASSPQTLQPQHF

size: NA
J: TRBJ2-2
length: 12
D: NA
V: TRBV11-3
DNA: TGTGCCAGCAGCCAGAGGTCCGGGGAGCTGTTTTTT
CDR3: CASSQRSGELFF

size: NA
J: TRBJ2-7
length: 15
D: NA
V: TRBV11-2
DNA: TGTGCCAGCAGCCCAAACGCGGGACCTTCCTACGAGCAGTACTTC
CDR3: CASSPNAGPSYEQYF

size: NA
J: TRBJ1-2
length: 14
D: NA
V: TRBV6-1
DNA: TGTGCCAGCAGTGAAAGGGCAGGGATAGGAGGCTACACCTTC
CDR3: CASSERAGIGGYTF

size: NA
J: TRBJ2-1
length: 13
D: NA
V: TRBV18
DNA: TGTGCCAGCTCACCGAGATCGGGCAATGAGCAGTTCTTC
CDR3: CASSPRSGNEQFF

size: NA
J: TRBJ2-6
length: 16
D: NA
V: TRBV7-6
DNA: TGTGCCAGCAGCTTAGGAGGCGGGGCTGGGGCCAACGTCCTGACTTTC
CDR3: CASSLGGGAGANVLTF

size: NA
J: TRBJ2-5
length: 16
D: TRBD1
V: TRBV6-2/TRBV6-3
DNA: TGTGCCAGCAGTTATACGGGACAGGCGGTCCAAGAGACCCAGTACTTC
CDR3: CASSYTGQAVQETQYF

size: NA
J: TRBJ2-1
length: 14
D: TRBD2
V: TRBV18
DNA: TGTGCCAGCCACCCGGGACTAGCGGGGAATGAGCAGTTCTTC
CDR3: CASHPGLAGNEQFF

size: NA
J: TRBJ1-4
length: 15
D: TRBD1
V: TRBV28
DNA: TGTGCCAGCAGTTTGGGGACAGGGCTTAATGAAAAACTGTTTTTT
CDR3: CASSLGTGLNEKLFF

size: few
J: TRBJ1-2
length: 12
D: NA
V: TRBV12-3/TRBV12-4
DNA: TGTGCCAGCAGTCTGGAGCTTCGCGGCTACACCTTC
CDR3: CASSLELRGYTF

size: NA
J: TRBJ1-5
length: 16
D: TRBD1
V: TRBV7-8
DNA: TGTGCCAGCAGCCCAGAGACAGGGTTGAGCAATCAGCCCCAGCATTTT
CDR3: CASSPETGLSNQPQHF

size: NA
J: TRBJ2-6
length: 20
D: NA
V: TRBV3-1/TRBV3-2
DNA: TGTGCCAGCAGCCCCAGGACAGCGGGGTACAGCTTCTCTGGGGCCAACGTCCTGACTTTC
CDR3: CASSPRTAGYSFSGANVLTF

size: NA
J: TRBJ2-7
length: 14
D: NA
V: TRBV6-5
DNA: TGTGCCAGCAGTTTCGTTCCAGGAGGCCACGAGCAGTACTTC
CDR3: CASSFVPGGHEQYF

size: NA
J: TRBJ2-3
length: 18
D: NA
V: TRBV21-1
DNA: TGTGCCAGCAGCAAACTCGAATTCCTACAGTATAGCACAGATACGCAGTATTTT
CDR3: CASSKLEFLQYSTDTQYF

size: NA
J: TRBJ2-7
length: 15
D: TRBD1
V: TRBV7-2
DNA: TGTGCCAGCAGCTTCGTGGGACAGACCTCCTACGAGCAGTACTTC
CDR3: CASSFVGQTSYEQYF

size: NA
J: TRBJ1-1
length: 13
D: NA
V: TRBV10-3
DNA: TGTGCCATCAGTGAGTCCCTTTCGACTGAAGCTTTCTTT
CDR3: CAISESLSTEAFF

size: NA
J: TRBJ2-1
length: 18
D: TRBD2
V: TRBV7-6
DNA: TGTGCCAGCAGCCCGACTAGCGGGAGGGCAAACTCCTACAATGAGCAGTTCTTC
CDR3: CASSPTSGRANSYNEQFF

size: NA
J: TRBJ1-1
length: 14
D: NA
V: TRBV7-8
DNA: TGTGCCAGCAGCCCCCTTAACATGAACACTGAAGCTTTCTTT
CDR3: CASSPLNMNTEAFF

size: NA
J: TRBJ2-4
length: 16
D: TRBD2
V: TRBV30
DNA: TGTGCCTGGAATCGGAGCGGGGGCCGCACCCTAAACATTCAGTACTTC
CDR3: CAWNRSGGRTLNIQYF

size: once
J: TRBJ2-2
length: 15
D: TRBD1
V: TRBV7-9
DNA: TGTGCCAGCAGACCCACGGGACAGGGGGCCGGGGAGCTGTTTTTT
CDR3: CASRPTGQGAGELFF

size: NA
J: TRBJ2-7
length: 13
D: NA
V: TRBV21-1
DNA: TGTGCCAGCAGCGAAAAGGGGGAAAACGAGCAGTACTTC
CDR3: CASSEKGENEQYF

size: NA
J: TRBJ2-2
length: 16
D: TRBD2
V: TRBV6-6
DNA: TGTGCCAGCAGGAACGGGGGGGCCGGTAACACCGGGGAGCTGTTTTTT
CDR3: CASRNGGAGNTGELFF

size: NA
J: TRBJ1-2
length: 14
D: TRBD1
V: TRBV10-3
DNA: TGTGCCATCGGGACAGGGGATCGGGGCTATGGCTACACCTTC
CDR3: CAIGTGDRGYGYTF

size: NA
J: TRBJ1-5
length: 15
D: TRBD1
V: TRBV24-1
DNA: TGTGCCACCGCCCGGACAGGAGGTCTCAATCAGCCCCAGCATTTT
CDR3: CATARTGGLNQPQHF

size: NA
J: TRBJ1-4
length: 14
D: NA
V: TRBV6-5
DNA: TGTGCCAGCAAGCCGGGACACGCAAGAGAAAAACTGTTTTTT
CDR3: CASKPGHAREKLFF